One and the same sample provided the 22 T cell receptor beta chains below, sequenced in a study of T-cell memory formation after mild COVID-19. TCRdb re-called the 5' RACE reads with MiXCR, one entry per CDR3 protein. This table holds just over 400,000 distinct CDR3 sequences, 20% to 30% found once. Sequenced material: PBMCs or a T cell subset sorted from them (not recorded which). These receptors came from an adult woman who had mild COVID-19 (a few samples of this study predate the infection). Cell type and time point are not known.

V and J are TRBV4-1 and TRBJ1-1; tentatively, D is TRBD1 (6 bases). The CDR3 covers 13 residues. Germline V gives CDR1 MGHRA, CDR2 YSYEKL. The V and J ends lost 1 base and 6 bases respectively, with 9 bases between them. This CDR3 reads CASSQVGGAEAFF. CDR3 bases: TGCGCCAGCAGCCAAGTAGGGGGGGCTGAAGCTTTCTTT.

The sample holds a few counts of this clonotype. The rearrangement joins TRBV24-1 to TRBJ2-1; D uncertain. V was pared by 0 bases and J by 9 bases, with 5 bases between. Germline V CDR1 and CDR2: KGHDR, SFDVKD. The CDR3 spans 12 residues. CDR3 coding DNA: TGTGCCACCAGTGATTTGCGGACTGAGCAGTTCTTC. Translated: CATSDLRTEQFF.

This clonotype was seen a handful of times. The genes are TRBV20-1 and TRBJ2-1, with TRBD2 matching over 7 bases. This CDR3 region has 14 residues. Per germline, CDR1 DFQATT and CDR2 SNEGSKA (reference sequence). Trimming took 6 bases from V and 4 from J; bases not matched to a gene: 9. The CDR3 is CSAKNSGGYNEQFF. For the CDR3, the DNA is TGCAGTGCCAAGAACTCGGGGGGATACAATGAGCAGTTCTTC.

This clonotype was counted ten times or more. Written as DNA, the CDR3 is TGTGCCAGCGGAAAAATGGTCGGGAGCCACGAGCAGTACTTC. Its translation is CASGKMVGSHEQYF. V gene TRBV9 combines with J gene TRBJ2-7, with a possible D match to TRBD2 (6 bases). V lost 7 bases and J lost 5, with 19 bases in between. From germline, CDR1 is SGDLS and CDR2 YYNGEE. CDR3 length equals 14 residues. The full variable domain, rest sourced from reference TRBV9 and TRBJ2-7, is DSGVTQTPKHLITATGQRVTLRCSPRSGDLSVYWYQQSLDQGLQFLIQYYNGEERAKGNILERFSAQQFPDLHSELNLSSLELGDSALYFCASGKMVGSHEQYFGPGTRLTVT.

V is TRBV11-2 and J is TRBJ2-7; a weak D match, TRBD1 (5 bases). The V gene's germline CDR1 is SGHAT and CDR2 FQNNGV. The ends were cut back, 4 bases at V and 2 bases at J, with 12 bases in the middle. CDR3 size: 14 residues. The CDR3 DNA follows: TGTGCCAGCAGCTACGAACGACAGACCTACGAGCAGTACTTC. The encoded protein is CASSYERQTYEQYF. Using reference TRBV11-2 and TRBJ2-7 for the parts outside the CDR3, the full variable domain is EAGVAQSPRYKIIEKRQSVAFWCNPISGHATLYWYQQILGQGPKLLIQFQNNGVVDDSQLPKDRFSAERLKGVDSTLKIQPAKLEDSAVYLCASSYERQTYEQYFGPGTRLTVT.

Only a few counts were recorded for this clonotype. The chain combines TRBV29-1 with TRBJ1-4; TRBD1 might be the D (5 bases). The CDR3 has 14 amino acids. Germline V CDR1 and CDR2: SQVTM, ANQGSEA. Trimming shortened V by 4 bases and J by 0 bases, and 9 bases separated the two germline ends. This chain's CDR3 is CSVAGGATNEKLFF. DNA of the CDR3: TGCAGCGTTGCCGGAGGGGCAACTAATGAAAAACTGTTTTTT.

This chain uses TRBV7-9 with TRBJ2-1; TRBD1 agrees at 11 bases. The CDR3 has 15 residues. Trimming removed 5 bases from V and 8 bases from J; junction bases left unmatched: 8. The germline V gene encodes CDR1 SEHNR and CDR2 FQNEAQ (reference sequence). The DNA for the CDR3 is TGTGCCAGCAGCCAGTTCGGGGACAGGGGGGATGAGCAGTTCTTC. It encodes CASSQFGDRGDEQFF. The full variable domain, rest sourced from reference TRBV7-9 and TRBJ2-1, is DTGVSQNPRHKITKRGQNVTFRCDPISEHNRLYWYRQTLGQGPEFLTYFQNEAQLEKSRLLSDRFSAERPKGSFSTLEIQRTEQGDSAMYLCASSQFGDRGDEQFFGPGTRLTVL.

This clonotype has more than one count but fewer than ten. The V gene is TRBV12-3 or TRBV12-4, the J gene TRBJ2-5; D unresolved. V lost 6 bases to trimming and J lost 7 bases, with 9 bases between them. The CDR3 extends over 11 amino acids. CDR3 bases: TGTGCCAGCAGCCCGGCGTGGACCCAGTACTTC. Amino acids: CASSPAWTQYF.

The V gene is TRBV5-1, the J gene TRBJ1-2, with D hard to call. The CDR3 covers 12 residues. CDR1 is SGHRS, CDR2 YFSETQ, per germline. Between the trimmed V and J ends, which lost 5 bases and 4 bases, there was a span of 9 bases. In DNA, the CDR3 is TGCGCCAGCAGTACCGCACGCTATGGCTACACCTTC. This gives the protein CASSTARYGYTF.

This clonotype has a handful of counts. The chain is built from TRBV5-1 and TRBJ2-5; the match to TRBD2 covers 7 bases. V was pared by 5 bases and J by 1 base, with 5 bases of the junction left unmatched. From germline, CDR1 is SGHRS and CDR2 YFSETQ. The CDR3 runs 14 residues. CDR3 loop: CASSPGLGQETQYF. The CDR3 region has the DNA TGCGCCAGCAGTCCAGGACTAGGCCAAGAGACCCAGTACTTC.

The chain has TRBV6-9 and TRBJ2-7; D unclear. Germline values: CDR1 MNHGY, CDR2 SVAAGI. V lost 1 base and J 5 bases, leaving 21 bases between the germline ends. The CDR3 runs to 17 residues. The CDR3 protein is CASSYFPRSTSPHEQYF. The CDR3 DNA reads TGTGCCAGCAGTTATTTCCCCCGGAGTACATCGCCCCACGAGCAGTACTTC.

The CDR3: CASRLQSSYNEQFF. CDR3 bases: TGTGCCAGTAGGCTCCAGAGCTCCTACAATGAGCAGTTCTTC. The V call is TRBV19, the J call TRBJ2-1, with D uncertain. The germline CDR1 and CDR2 sequences are LNHDA and SQIVND (reference sequence). CDR3 length: 14 amino acids. Deletions cut 6 bases from V and 0 bases from J, with 9 bases between.

The chain has TRBV20-1 and TRBJ1-1; 8 bases line up with TRBD1. The germline V gene encodes CDR1 DFQATT and CDR2 SNEGSKA (reference sequence). The CDR3 has 15 amino acids. The V segment lost 6 bases and the J segment 1 base; nucleotides outside the gene matches: 10. CDR3 sequence: CSALPRGQGNTEAFF. DNA of the CDR3: TGCAGTGCCCTTCCCCGAGGACAGGGGAACACTGAAGCTTTCTTT.

The rearrangement links TRBV7-8 to TRBJ1-2; 7 nucleotides match TRBD1. CDR3 size: 17 residues. Per germline, CDR1 SGHVS and CDR2 FQNEAQ. V gave up 0 bases and J gave up 3 bases; unmatched junction bases: 10. The CDR3 sequence is CASSLAVGGQAHYGYTF. The CDR3 nucleotides are TGTGCCAGCAGCTTAGCAGTAGGGGGCCAGGCCCACTATGGCTACACCTTC.

V gene TRBV30 combines with J gene TRBJ1-1; possible D gene TRBD1, 6 bases. The CDR3 extends over 14 amino acids. V lost 2 bases and J lost 3, with 13 bases in between. The V gene's germline CDR1 is GTSNPN and CDR2 SVGIG (reference sequence). The DNA of the CDR3 is TGTGCCTGGAGTCAGGGCAGGGGAGACACTGAAGCTTTCTTT. This gives the protein CAWSQGRGDTEAFF.

This clonotype was observed a few times. The rearrangement links TRBV12-3 or TRBV12-4 to TRBJ1-6; weak D call: TRBD1 (5 bases). V was trimmed by 6 bases and J by 9 bases, leaving 12 bases between them. CDR3 length: 13 residues. The CDR3 region is CASSPRQFSPLHF. The DNA for the CDR3 is TGTGCCAGCAGCCCTAGACAGTTTTCACCCCTCCACTTT.

The rearrangement links TRBV9 to TRBJ2-2, with TRBD2 matching 11 bases. The CDR3 runs to 19 residues. V lost 0 bases to trimming and J lost 4 bases; unmatched junction nucleotides: 11. Per germline, CDR1 SGDLS and CDR2 YYNGEE. The CDR3 sequence is CASSVDRLAGGMGTGELFF. The CDR3 region has the DNA TGTGCCAGCAGCGTAGATCGTCTAGCGGGGGGCATGGGCACCGGGGAGCTGTTTTTT.

The CDR3 nucleotides read TGTGCCAGCATGCGGCAGGGTGGTGAAAAACTGTTTTTT. Protein product: CASMRQGGEKLFF. This chain joins TRBV6-6 and TRBJ1-4; D is possibly TRBD1 (5 bases). V was pared by 7 bases and J by 7 bases, with 13 bases between. The CDR3 is made up of 13 amino acids. CDR1 and CDR2 (germline): MNHNY, SVGAGI (reference sequence).

This chain joins TRBV12-3 or TRBV12-4 and TRBJ2-5; 9 positions match TRBD2. This CDR3 region has 14 residues. V gave up 7 bases and J gave up 5 bases; unmatched junction bases: 8. The CDR3 here is CASNVAGAGETQYF. In DNA, the CDR3 is TGTGCCAGCAACGTAGCGGGAGCGGGGGAGACCCAGTACTTC.

This clonotype was detected once. V usage is TRBV14 and J usage is TRBJ2-7; D is undetermined. CDR1 is SGHDN and CDR2 is FVKESK in the germline V gene. Between the trimmed V and J ends, which lost 2 bases and 7 bases, there was a span of 9 bases. The CDR3 is 12 residues long. The CDR3 loop is CASSQRLWEQYF. For the CDR3, the DNA is TGTGCCAGCAGCCAAAGGCTGTGGGAGCAGTACTTC.

This sequence joins TRBV4-2 and TRBJ1-3; TRBD1 is a possible D gene (6 bases). The CDR3 is 15 amino acids. The germline CDR1 and CDR2 sequences are LGHNA and YNFKEQ. V was cut by 4 bases and J by 5 bases, with 15 bases left in between. The CDR3 bases are TGTGCCAGCAGCCCAAGACAGGCTAGTCGAAACACCATATATTTT. Amino acids: CASSPRQASRNTIYF.

This clonotype has just a few counts. The chain recombines TRBV2 with TRBJ2-2, with 8 bases matching TRBD2. Trimming cost V 5 bases and J 3 bases; bases outside gene matches: 2. This CDR3 is 14 amino acids long. Germline assignment: CDR1 SNHLY and CDR2 FYNNEI. CDR3 DNA: TGTGCCAGCAGTCGGACTAGCTACACCGGGGAGCTGTTTTTT. Its translation is CASSRTSYTGELFF.